The 3 T cell receptor beta chains given below trace back to one sample, sequenced in a study of T cells in Graves' hyperthyroidism and ophthalmopathy. Amplification yielded TCR beta CDR3 regions, with RNA transcripts as the source. HTBI primers drove first-round RT-PCR of the TCR CDR3. Using its own MiXCR run on the multiplex PCR reads, TCRdb lists one record per CDR3 protein. The sample yields some 490,000 distinct CDR3 sequences, roughly 23% seen once. Sequencing was carried out using blood. The receptors here all came from a woman in her 70s with Graves' ophthalmopathy.

The chain recombines TRBV28 with TRBJ2-2; 11 positions match TRBD2. Per the germline V gene, CDR1 is MDHEN and CDR2 is SYDVKM. J lost 7 bases, V lost 4 bases, and 14 bases had no gene match. The CDR3 length is 18 residues. The CDR3 sequence: CASSYPLRLAGSYGELFF. The CDR3 bases are TGTGCCAGCAGTTACCCGCTGCGACTAGCGGGATCCTACGGGGAGCTGTTTTTT.

The J gene is TRBJ1-6, the V gene TRBV7-6; D gene ambiguous. The ends were cut back, 4 bases at V and 9 bases at J, with 13 bases in the middle. The CDR3 has 14 amino acids. The germline CDR1 and CDR2 sequences are SGHVS and FNYEAQ. Here the CDR3 reads CASSSDGLGSPLHF. As DNA, the CDR3 is TGTGCCAGCAGCTCGGACGGGCTGGGTTCACCCCTCCACTTT.

This chain uses TRBV20-1 with TRBJ2-5; TRBD2 aligns across 9 bases. The CDR3 contains 16 residues. Trimming at V came to 6 bases and at J to 3 bases, leaving 14 bases not matched to a gene. Germline assignment: CDR1 DFQATT and CDR2 SNEGSKA (reference sequence). The CDR3 DNA reads as TGCAGTGCAGGGGGGATAGGACTAGCGATAAAAGAGACCCAGTACTTC. Translation gives CSAGGIGLAIKETQYF.